Presented here are 12 T cell receptor beta chains from one specimen sequenced in a study of shared clonotypes between healthy human individuals. Repertoires were generated with immunoSEQ multiplex PCR, while TCRdb's copy carries only in-frame clones and drops some. The sample lists a few hundred thousand clones, about 69% occurring once. Source material: memory CD4+ T cells sorted from blood. Subset denoted: CD45RA-negative fraction. The receptors were gathered from a young man in good health.

There are a few counts of this clone. V is TRBV28 and J is TRBJ1-2, with a possible D match to TRBD1 (5 bases). The CDR3 consists of 13 residues. Trimming removed 3 bases from V and 8 bases from J, with 13 bases in between. Per the germline V gene, CDR1 is MDHEN and CDR2 is SYDVKM. The chain's CDR3 is CASSLKGRKGYTF. In nucleotides, the CDR3 is TGTGCCAGCAGTTTGAAGGGACGTAAGGGCTACACCTTC.

The rearrangement uses TRBV7-3 and TRBJ2-1; weak D call: TRBD2 (7 bases). The V end lost 5 bases, the J end lost 0 bases, and 14 bases lay between the germline ends. CDR3 length: 16 amino acids. Germline assignment: CDR1 SGHTA and CDR2 FQGTGA. The CDR3 DNA reads as TGTGCCAGCAGCAGAGACAGGACTAGCTCCTACAATGAGCAGTTCTTC. Its protein is CASSRDRTSSYNEQFF.

The rearrangement links TRBV18 to TRBJ2-1, with D unresolved. V lost 2 bases and J lost 8, with 10 bases in between. There are 13 residues in the CDR3. CDR1 and CDR2 (germline): KGHSH, LQKENI. The CDR3 is CASSPNPVDEQFF. CDR3 sequence (DNA): TGTGCCAGCTCACCAAACCCCGTCGATGAGCAGTTCTTC.

This sequence joins TRBV25-1 and TRBJ2-3, with unresolved D. The CDR3 length is 12 residues. Germline V gives CDR1 MGHDK, CDR2 SYGVNS. The ends were cut back, 3 bases at V and 4 bases at J, with 5 bases in the middle. CDR3 nucleotides: TGTGCCAGCAGTGATTTGGCAGATACGCAGTATTTT. This encodes CASSDLADTQYF.

Turning to this clone: The junction departs from the called germline gene at one end, perhaps through a read error. The V call is TRBV7-7, the J call TRBJ2-6, with D uncertain. Per germline, CDR1 SSHAT and CDR2 FNYEAQ (reference sequence). CDR3 length equals 17 residues. The CDR3 nucleotides are TGTGCTAGCAGCCCAAGACACCTCAGCTCTGGGGCCAACGTCCTGACTTTC. Its protein is CASSPRHLSSGANVLTF.

This clone was counted only a few times. This chain joins TRBV11-3 and TRBJ2-1; the match to TRBD1 covers 7 bases. From germline, CDR1 is SGHNT and CDR2 YENEEA. This CDR3 is built from 14 residues. V lost 5 bases and J lost 5; bases outside the gene matches: 6. CDR3 in amino acids: CASSKGAGNNEQFF. CDR3 bases: TGTGCCAGCAGCAAGGGGGCGGGTAACAATGAGCAGTTCTTC.

This clone was observed a few times. The V and J genes are TRBV15 and TRBJ1-2; 9 nucleotides line up with TRBD1. The CDR3 sequence is 16 residues long. CDR1 and CDR2 from the germline V gene are LNHNV and YYDKDF (reference sequence). Losses at the gene ends were 1 base for V and 1 base for J; bases not matched to a gene: 4. Here the CDR3 reads CATSRVDRGINYGYTF. The CDR3 nucleotides are TGTGCCACCAGCAGAGTGGACAGGGGTATTAACTATGGCTACACCTTC.

This rearrangement joins TRBV5-1 to TRBJ2-1; 13 positions match TRBD2. V gave up 2 bases and J gave up 2 bases; unmatched junction bases: 10. The CDR3 extends over 19 amino acids. The germline gives CDR1 SGHRS, CDR2 YFSETQ. CDR3 DNA: TGCGCCAGCAGCTTAACCGGGACTAGCGGGGCTTGGCCCTACAATGAGCAGTTCTTC. This codes for CASSLTGTSGAWPYNEQFF. Using reference TRBV5-1 and TRBJ2-1 for the parts outside the CDR3, the full variable domain is KAGVTQTPRYLIKTRGQQVTLSCSPISGHRSVSWYQQTPGQGLQFLFEYFSETQRNKGNFPGRFSGRQFSNSRSEMNVSTLELGDSALYLCASSLTGTSGAWPYNEQFFGPGTRLTVL.

A few counts support this clone. This chain links TRBV7-8 with TRBJ1-5; D call uncertain. V dropped 4 bases and J dropped 6 bases, with 19 bases sitting between them. CDR1 is SGHVS and CDR2 is FQNEAQ in the germline V gene. The CDR3 has 16 residues. The CDR3 sequence is CASSSGAGGLRQPQHF. The CDR3 nucleotides are TGTGCCAGCAGCTCTGGTGCAGGAGGGCTTCGTCAGCCCCAGCATTTT.

This clone turned up a few times. Other DNA sequences from this sample encode an identical CDR3 as well. The rearrangement uses TRBV11-2 and TRBJ2-3; TRBD2 aligns across 7 bases. The CDR3 is 15 residues long. Germline values: CDR1 SGHAT, CDR2 FQNNGV. The V gene end was trimmed by 0 bases and the J gene end by 0 bases; junction bases not matched to a gene: 0. DNA for the CDR3: TGTGCCAGCAGCTTAGAGGGGGGGAGCACAGATACGCAGTATTTT. Residues: CASSLEGGSTDTQYF.

CDR3 coding DNA: TGTGCCAGCAGCTTCTTTCTAGGACAGTCAGAGACCCAGTACTTC. Translated, it gives CASSFFLGQSETQYF. This rearrangement joins TRBV5-6 to TRBJ2-5; TRBD1 might be the D (6 bases). The germline V gene has CDR1 SGHDT and CDR2 YYEEEE. Trimming took off 2 bases at V and 4 bases at J, with 15 bases between the two ends. The CDR3 is 15 amino acids.

The chain couples TRBV19 to TRBJ1-2, with D unclear. The CDR3 has 13 amino acids. Trimming removed 8 bases from V and 4 bases from J, with 14 bases in between. CDR1 and CDR2 (germline): LNHDA, SQIVND (reference sequence). CDR3 bases: TGTGCCAGTCAGAAAGACGTTCCCTATGGCTACACCTTC. This sequence encodes CASQKDVPYGYTF.